This T cell receptor (beta chain) was documented in a study of cytotoxic CD8 clonotypes in ibrutinib-treated CLL. Across the study: Each sample contained, on average, approximately 230,000 productive templates and 94,082 productive rearrangements. Study results and limitations: Against age-matched healthy donors, baseline clonality ran higher and tracked circulating CD8+ T-cell counts.

In the case of this clone: Its antigen is not known.

Libraries were prepared by immunoSEQ multiplex PCR; TCRdb keeps only in-frame clonotypes and omits some of them. The data show about 160,000 clones, with 70% to 85% seen just once and about 5% held by the top ten. V lost 3 bases, J lost 5 bases, and 22 bases lay in between. This CDR3 has 17 amino acids. The germline V gene has CDR1 MGHRA and CDR2 YSYEKL. The source material was PBMCs, sampled after 24 months of ibrutinib treatment. The chain employs TRBV4-1 and TRBJ1-2; a possible D gene is TRBD1 (6 bases). This clonotype was obtained from a human donor with chronic lymphocytic leukemia. CDR3 loop: CASSHEEQGKGRYGYTF. CDR3 DNA: TGCGCCAGCAGCCACGAGGAACAGGGAAAAGGGAGATATGGCTACACCTTC.